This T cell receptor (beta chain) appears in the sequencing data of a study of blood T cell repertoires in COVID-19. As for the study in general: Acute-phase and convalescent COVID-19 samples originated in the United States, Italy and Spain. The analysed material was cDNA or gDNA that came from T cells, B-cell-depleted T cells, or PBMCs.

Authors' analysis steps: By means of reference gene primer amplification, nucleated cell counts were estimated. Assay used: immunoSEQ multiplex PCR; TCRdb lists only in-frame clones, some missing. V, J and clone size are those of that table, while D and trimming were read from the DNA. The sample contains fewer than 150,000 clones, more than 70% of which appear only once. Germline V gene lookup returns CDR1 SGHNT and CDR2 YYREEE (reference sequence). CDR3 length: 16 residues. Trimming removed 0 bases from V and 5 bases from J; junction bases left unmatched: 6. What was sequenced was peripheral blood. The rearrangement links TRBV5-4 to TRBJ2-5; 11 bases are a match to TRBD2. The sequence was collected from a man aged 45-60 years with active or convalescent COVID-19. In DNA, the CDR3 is TGTGCCAGCAGCTTGGCGACTAGCGGGACTGGGGAGACCCAGTACTTC. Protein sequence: CASSLATSGTGETQYF. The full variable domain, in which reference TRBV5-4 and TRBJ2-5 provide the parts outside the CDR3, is ETGVTQSPTHLIKTRGQQVTLRCSSQSGHNTVSWYQQALGQGPQFIFQYYREEENGRGNFPPRFSGLQFPNYSSELNVNALELDDSALYLCASSLATSGTGETQYFGPGTRLLVL.